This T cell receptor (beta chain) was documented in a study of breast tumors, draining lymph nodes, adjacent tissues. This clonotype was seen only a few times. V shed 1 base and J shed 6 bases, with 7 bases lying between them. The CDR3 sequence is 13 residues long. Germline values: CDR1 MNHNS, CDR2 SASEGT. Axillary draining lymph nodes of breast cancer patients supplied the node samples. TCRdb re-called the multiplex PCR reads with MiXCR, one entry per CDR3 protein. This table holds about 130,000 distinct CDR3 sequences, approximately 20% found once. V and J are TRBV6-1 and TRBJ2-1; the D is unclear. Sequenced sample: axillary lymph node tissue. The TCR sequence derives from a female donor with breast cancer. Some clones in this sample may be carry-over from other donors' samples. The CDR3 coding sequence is TGTGCCAGCAGTGAAGGACGACGCAATGAGCAGTTCTTC. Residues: CASSEGRRNEQFF.